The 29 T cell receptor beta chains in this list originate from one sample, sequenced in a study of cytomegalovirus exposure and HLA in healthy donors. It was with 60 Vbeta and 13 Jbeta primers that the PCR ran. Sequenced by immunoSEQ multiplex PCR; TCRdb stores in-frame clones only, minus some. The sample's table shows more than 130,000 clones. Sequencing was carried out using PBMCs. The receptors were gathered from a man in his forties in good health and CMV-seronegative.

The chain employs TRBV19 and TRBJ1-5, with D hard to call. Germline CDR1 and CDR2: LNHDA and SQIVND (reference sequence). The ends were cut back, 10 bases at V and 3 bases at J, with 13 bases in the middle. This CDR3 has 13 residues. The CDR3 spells CATSGGFNQPQHF. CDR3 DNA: TGTGCCACTTCAGGAGGGTTCAATCAGCCCCAGCATTTT.

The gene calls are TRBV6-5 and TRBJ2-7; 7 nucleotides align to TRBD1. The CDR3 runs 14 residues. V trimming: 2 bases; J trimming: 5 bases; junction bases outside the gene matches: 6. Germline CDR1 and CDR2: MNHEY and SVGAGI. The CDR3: CASSYQNRGNEQYF. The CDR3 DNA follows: TGTGCCAGCAGTTACCAAAACAGGGGAAACGAGCAGTACTTC.

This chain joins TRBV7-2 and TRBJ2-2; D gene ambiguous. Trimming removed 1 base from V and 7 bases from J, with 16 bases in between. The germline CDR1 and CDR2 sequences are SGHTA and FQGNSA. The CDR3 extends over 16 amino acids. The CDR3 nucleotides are TGTGCCAGCAGCTTAGGTGGGCTCCCCGTAGGCGGGGAGCTGTTTTTT. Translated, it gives CASSLGGLPVGGELFF.

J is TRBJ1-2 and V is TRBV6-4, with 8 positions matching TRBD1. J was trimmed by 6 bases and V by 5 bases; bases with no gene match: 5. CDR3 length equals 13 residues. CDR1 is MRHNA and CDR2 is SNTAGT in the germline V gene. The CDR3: CASSPRTGNGYTF. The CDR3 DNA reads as TGTGCCAGCAGTCCAAGGACAGGGAATGGCTACACCTTC.

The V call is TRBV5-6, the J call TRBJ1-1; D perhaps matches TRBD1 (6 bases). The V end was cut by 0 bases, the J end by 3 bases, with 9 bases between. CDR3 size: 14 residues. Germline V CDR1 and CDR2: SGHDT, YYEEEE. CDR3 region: CASSLGTEDTEAFF. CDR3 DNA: TGTGCCAGCAGCTTGGGGACAGAAGACACTGAAGCTTTCTTT.

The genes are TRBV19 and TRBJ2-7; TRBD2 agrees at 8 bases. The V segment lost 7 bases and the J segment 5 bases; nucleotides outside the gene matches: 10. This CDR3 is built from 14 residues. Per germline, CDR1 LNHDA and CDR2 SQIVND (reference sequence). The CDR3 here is CASTDRGGTNEQYF. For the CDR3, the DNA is TGTGCCAGTACCGATCGGGGGGGAACAAACGAGCAGTACTTC. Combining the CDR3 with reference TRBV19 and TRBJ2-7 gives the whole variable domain DGGITQSPKYLFRKEGQNVTLSCEQNLNHDAMYWYRQDPGQGLRLIYYSQIVNDFQKGDIAEGYSVSREKKESFPLTVTSAQKNPTAFYLCASTDRGGTNEQYFGPGTRLTVT.

The CDR3 DNA sequence: TGTGCCATCAGTGATTTGTCTAGAGGTATCAATGAGCAGTTCTTC. Protein sequence: CAISDLSRGINEQFF. The V and J genes are TRBV10-3 and TRBJ2-1; D not certain. In germline, CDR1 is ENHRY, CDR2 SYGVKD. Between the trimmed V and J ends, which lost 3 bases and 6 bases, there was a span of 15 bases. The CDR3 has 15 residues.

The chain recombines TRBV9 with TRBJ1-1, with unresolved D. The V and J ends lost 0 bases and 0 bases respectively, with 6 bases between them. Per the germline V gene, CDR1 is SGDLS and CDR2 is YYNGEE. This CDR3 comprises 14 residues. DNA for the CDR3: TGTGCCAGCAGCGTAGTACAGTTGAACACTGAAGCTTTCTTT. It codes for CASSVVQLNTEAFF.

In DNA form, the CDR3 reads TGTGCCAGCAGCCCGGGCGCAGGGAAGAGCTCCTACGAGCAGTACTTC. It translates to CASSPGAGKSSYEQYF. The genes are TRBV5-4 and TRBJ2-7, with D tentatively TRBD1 (5 bases). The germline gives CDR1 SGHNT, CDR2 YYREEE (reference sequence). V was pared by 4 bases and J by 0 bases, with 17 bases between. The CDR3 contains 16 residues.

In DNA form, the CDR3 reads TGTGCCAGCAGCGCCCCTGGGACTAGCGGGGTAATCTCCTACAATGAGCAGTTCTTC. It codes for CASSAPGTSGVISYNEQFF. The chain combines TRBV9 with TRBJ2-1, with 13 bases that match TRBD2. The junction had 9 bases not matched to a gene; V was cut back by 3 bases and J by 0 bases. This CDR3 has 19 residues. Germline V gene lookup returns CDR1 SGDLS and CDR2 YYNGEE.

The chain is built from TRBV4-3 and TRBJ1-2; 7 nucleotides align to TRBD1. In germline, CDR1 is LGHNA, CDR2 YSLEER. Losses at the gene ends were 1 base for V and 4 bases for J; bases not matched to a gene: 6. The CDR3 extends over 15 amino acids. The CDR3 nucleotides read TGCGCCAGCAGCCAAGCCCTGGGACAGCCCTATGGCTACACCTTC. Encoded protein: CASSQALGQPYGYTF.

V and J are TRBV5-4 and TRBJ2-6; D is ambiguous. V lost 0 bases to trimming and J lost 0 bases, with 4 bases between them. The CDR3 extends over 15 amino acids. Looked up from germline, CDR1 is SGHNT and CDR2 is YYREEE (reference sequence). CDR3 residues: CASSLARSGANVLTF. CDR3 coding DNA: TGTGCCAGCAGCTTGGCTCGCTCTGGGGCCAACGTCCTGACTTTC.

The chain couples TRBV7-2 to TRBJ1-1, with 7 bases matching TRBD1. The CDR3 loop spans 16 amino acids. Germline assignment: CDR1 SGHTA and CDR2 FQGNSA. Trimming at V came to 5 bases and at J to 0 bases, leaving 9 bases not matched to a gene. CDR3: CASSLSGRGLNTEAFF. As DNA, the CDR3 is TGTGCCAGCAGCCTATCGGGCAGGGGGTTGAACACTGAAGCTTTCTTT.

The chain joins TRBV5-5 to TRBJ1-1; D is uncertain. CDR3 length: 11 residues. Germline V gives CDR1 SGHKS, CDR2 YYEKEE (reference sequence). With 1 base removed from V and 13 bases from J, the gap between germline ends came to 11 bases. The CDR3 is CASSLNRGSFF. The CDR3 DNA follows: TGTGCCAGCAGCTTGAATCGTGGGAGTTTCTTT.

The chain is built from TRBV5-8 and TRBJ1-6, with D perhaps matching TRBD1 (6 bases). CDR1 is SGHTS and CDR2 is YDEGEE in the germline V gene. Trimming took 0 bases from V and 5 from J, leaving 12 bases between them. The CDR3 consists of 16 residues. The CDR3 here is CASSLVLGHHNSPLHF. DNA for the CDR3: TGTGCCAGCAGCTTGGTGTTGGGACACCATAATTCACCCCTCCACTTT.

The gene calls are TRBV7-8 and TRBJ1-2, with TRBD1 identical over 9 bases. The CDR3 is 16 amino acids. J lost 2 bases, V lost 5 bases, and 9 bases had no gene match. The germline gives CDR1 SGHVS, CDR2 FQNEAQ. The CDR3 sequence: CASSRDRVLLNYGYTF. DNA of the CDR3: TGTGCCAGCAGCCGGGACAGGGTTCTCTTAAACTATGGCTACACCTTC.

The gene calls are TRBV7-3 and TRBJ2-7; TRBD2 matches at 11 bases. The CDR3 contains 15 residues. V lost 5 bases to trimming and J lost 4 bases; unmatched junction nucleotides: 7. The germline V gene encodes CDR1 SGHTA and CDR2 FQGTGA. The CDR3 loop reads CASSVLGTSGYEQYF. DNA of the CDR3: TGTGCCAGCAGCGTCCTCGGGACTAGCGGATACGAGCAGTACTTC. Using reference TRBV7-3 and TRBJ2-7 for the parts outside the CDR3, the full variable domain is GAGVSQTPSNKVTEKGKYVELRCDPISGHTALYWYRQSLGQGPEFLIYFQGTGAADDSGLPNDRFFAVRPEGSVSTLKIQRTERGDSAVYLCASSVLGTSGYEQYFGPGTRLTVT.

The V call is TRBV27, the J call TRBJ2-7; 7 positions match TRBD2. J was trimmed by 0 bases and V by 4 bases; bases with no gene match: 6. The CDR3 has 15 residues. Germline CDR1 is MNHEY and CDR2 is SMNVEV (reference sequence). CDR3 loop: CASSSPAGSSYEQYF. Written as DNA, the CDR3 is TGTGCCAGCAGTTCCCCAGCGGGGAGCTCCTACGAGCAGTACTTC.

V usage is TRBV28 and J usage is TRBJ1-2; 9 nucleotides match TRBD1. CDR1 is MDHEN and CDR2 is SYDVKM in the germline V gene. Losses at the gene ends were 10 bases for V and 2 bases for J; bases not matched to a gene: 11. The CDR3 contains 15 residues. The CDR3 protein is CATPGTGNENYGYTF. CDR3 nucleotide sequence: TGTGCCACCCCTGGGACAGGGAACGAGAACTATGGCTACACCTTC.

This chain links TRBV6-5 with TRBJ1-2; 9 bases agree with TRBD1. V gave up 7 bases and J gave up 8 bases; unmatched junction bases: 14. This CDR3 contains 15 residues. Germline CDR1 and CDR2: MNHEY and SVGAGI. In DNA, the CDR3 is TGTGCCAGCACAACGGGACAGGGAATGAAAGGCGGCTACACCTTC. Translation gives CASTTGQGMKGGYTF.

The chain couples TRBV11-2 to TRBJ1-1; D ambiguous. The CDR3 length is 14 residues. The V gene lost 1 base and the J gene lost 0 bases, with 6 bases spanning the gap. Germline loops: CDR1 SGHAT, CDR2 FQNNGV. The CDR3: CASSLGLLNTEAFF. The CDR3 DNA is TGTGCCAGCAGCTTAGGTCTTTTGAACACTGAAGCTTTCTTT. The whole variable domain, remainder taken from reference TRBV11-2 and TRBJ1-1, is EAGVAQSPRYKIIEKRQSVAFWCNPISGHATLYWYQQILGQGPKLLIQFQNNGVVDDSQLPKDRFSAERLKGVDSTLKIQPAKLEDSAVYLCASSLGLLNTEAFFGQGTRLTVV.

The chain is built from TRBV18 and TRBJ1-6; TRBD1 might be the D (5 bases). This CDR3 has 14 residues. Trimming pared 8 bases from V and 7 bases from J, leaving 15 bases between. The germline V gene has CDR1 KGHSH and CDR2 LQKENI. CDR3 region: CASAPTDLNSPLHF. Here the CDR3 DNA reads TGTGCCAGCGCGCCGACAGATTTAAATTCACCCCTCCACTTT.

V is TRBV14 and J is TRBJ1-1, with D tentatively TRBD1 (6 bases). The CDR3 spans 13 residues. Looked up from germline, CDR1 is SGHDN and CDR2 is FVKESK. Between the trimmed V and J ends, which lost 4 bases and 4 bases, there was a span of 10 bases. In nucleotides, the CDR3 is TGTGCCAGCAGCCTACAGGGTGGCACTGAAGCTTTCTTT. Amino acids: CASSLQGGTEAFF.

The CDR3 coding sequence is TGTGCCAGCAGCCCTGGACAGTCCTACGAGCAGTACTTC. This codes for CASSPGQSYEQYF. The chain is built from TRBV7-9 and TRBJ2-7, with D possibly TRBD1 on 6 matching bases. Germline CDR1 SEHNR, CDR2 FQNEAQ (reference sequence). The V end lost 5 bases, the J end lost 1 base, and 9 bases lay between the germline ends. The CDR3 extends over 13 amino acids.

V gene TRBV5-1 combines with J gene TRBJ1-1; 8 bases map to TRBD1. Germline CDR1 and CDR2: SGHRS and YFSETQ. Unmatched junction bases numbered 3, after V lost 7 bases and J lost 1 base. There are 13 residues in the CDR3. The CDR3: CASGGTGNTEAFF. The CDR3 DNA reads TGCGCCAGCGGGGGGACAGGGAACACTGAAGCTTTCTTT.

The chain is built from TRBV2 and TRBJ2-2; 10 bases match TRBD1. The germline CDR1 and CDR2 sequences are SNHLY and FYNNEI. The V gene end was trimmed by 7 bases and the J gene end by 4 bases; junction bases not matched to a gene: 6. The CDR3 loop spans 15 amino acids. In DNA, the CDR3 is TGTGCCAGCACCCCTGGACAGGGGGTCACCGGGGAGCTGTTTTTT. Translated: CASTPGQGVTGELFF.

The CDR3 coding sequence is TGCAGCGTAGGACAGGGTGGCACTGGAAACACCATATATTTT. This encodes CSVGQGGTGNTIYF. The V call is TRBV29-1, the J call TRBJ1-3, with 8 bases identical to TRBD1. V trimming: 6 bases; J trimming: 2 bases; junction bases outside the gene matches: 6. Germline V gene lookup returns CDR1 SQVTM and CDR2 ANQGSEA. The CDR3 has 14 residues.

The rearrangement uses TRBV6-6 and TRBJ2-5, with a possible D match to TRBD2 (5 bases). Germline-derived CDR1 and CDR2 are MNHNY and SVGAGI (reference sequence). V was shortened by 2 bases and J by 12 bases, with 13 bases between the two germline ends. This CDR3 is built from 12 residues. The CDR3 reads CASSYPEGREYF. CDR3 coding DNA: TGTGCCAGCAGTTACCCCGAGGGAAGGGAGTACTTC.

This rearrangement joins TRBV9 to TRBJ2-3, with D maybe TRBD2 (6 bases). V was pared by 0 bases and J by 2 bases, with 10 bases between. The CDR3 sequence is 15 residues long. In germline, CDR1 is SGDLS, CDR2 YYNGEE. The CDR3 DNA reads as TGTGCCAGCAGCGTAGATAGCGGCAACACAGATACGCAGTATTTT. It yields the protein CASSVDSGNTDTQYF.